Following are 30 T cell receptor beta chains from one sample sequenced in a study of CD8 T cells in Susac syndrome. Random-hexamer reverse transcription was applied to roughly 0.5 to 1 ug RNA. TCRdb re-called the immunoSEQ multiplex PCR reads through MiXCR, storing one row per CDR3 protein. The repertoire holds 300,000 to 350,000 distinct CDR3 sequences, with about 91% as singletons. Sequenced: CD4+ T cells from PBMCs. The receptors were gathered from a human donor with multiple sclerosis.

CDR3 bases: TGCAGTGCTAGAGGCAGCAGGCGGAGAGACGACGAGCAGTACTTC. It specifies CSARGSRRRDDEQYF. This rearrangement joins TRBV20-1 to TRBJ2-7; D unresolved. Trimming took 1 base from V and 5 from J, leaving 18 bases between them. Germline V lookup: CDR1 DFQATT, CDR2 SNEGSKA (reference sequence). The CDR3 covers 15 residues.

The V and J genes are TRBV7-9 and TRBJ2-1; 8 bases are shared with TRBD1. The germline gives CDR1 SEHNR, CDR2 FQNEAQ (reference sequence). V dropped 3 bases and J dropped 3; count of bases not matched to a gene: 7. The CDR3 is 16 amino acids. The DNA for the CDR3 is TGTGCCAGCAGCTTTGACCGGGACAGGAACTACAATGAGCAGTTCTTC. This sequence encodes CASSFDRDRNYNEQFF.

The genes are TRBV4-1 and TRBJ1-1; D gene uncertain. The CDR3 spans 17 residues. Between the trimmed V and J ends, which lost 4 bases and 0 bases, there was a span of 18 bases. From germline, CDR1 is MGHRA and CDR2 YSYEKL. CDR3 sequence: CASSRELTTAVNTEAFF. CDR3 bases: TGCGCCAGCAGCCGAGAACTGACGACGGCGGTGAACACTGAAGCTTTCTTT.

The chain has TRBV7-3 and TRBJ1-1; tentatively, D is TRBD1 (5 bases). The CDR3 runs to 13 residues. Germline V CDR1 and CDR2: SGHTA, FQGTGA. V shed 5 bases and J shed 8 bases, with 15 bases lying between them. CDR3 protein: CASSPTPGTEAFF. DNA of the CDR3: TGTGCCAGCAGCCCAACCCCGGGGACGGAAGCTTTCTTT.

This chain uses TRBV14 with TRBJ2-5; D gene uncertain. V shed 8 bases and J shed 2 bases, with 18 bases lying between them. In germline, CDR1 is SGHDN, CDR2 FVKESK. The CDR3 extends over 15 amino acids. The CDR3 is CASPRPGQRQETQYF. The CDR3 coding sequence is TGTGCCAGCCCTCGCCCGGGCCAGAGACAAGAGACCCAGTACTTC.

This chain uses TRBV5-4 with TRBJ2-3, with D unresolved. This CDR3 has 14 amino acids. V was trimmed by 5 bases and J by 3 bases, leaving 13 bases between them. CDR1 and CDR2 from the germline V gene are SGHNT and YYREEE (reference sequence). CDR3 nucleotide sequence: TGTGCCAGCAGTCGGTTGGGGTTAACAGATACGCAGTATTTT. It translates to CASSRLGLTDTQYF.

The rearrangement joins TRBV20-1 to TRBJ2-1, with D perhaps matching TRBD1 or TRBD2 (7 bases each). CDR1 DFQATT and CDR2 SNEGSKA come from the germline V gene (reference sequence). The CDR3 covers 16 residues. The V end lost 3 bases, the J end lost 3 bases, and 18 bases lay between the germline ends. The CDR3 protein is CSARKGGGGSYNEQFF. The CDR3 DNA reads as TGCAGTGCTAGGAAAGGGGGCGGGGGTAGCTACAATGAGCAGTTCTTC.

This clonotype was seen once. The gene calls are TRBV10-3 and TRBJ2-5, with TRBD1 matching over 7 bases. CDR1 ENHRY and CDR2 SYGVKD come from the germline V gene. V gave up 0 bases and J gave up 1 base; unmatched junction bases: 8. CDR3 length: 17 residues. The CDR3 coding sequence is TGTGCCATCAGTGAGTCGTGGCAGGGGGTTTCCCAAGAGACCCAGTACTTC. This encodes CAISESWQGVSQETQYF.

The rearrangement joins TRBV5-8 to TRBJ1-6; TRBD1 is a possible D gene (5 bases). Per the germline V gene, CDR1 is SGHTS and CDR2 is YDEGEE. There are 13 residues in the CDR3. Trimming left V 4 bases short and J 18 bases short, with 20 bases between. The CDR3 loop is CASSGDPTAWGHF. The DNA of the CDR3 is TGTGCCAGCAGCGGGGACCCGACAGCCTGGGGCCACTTT.

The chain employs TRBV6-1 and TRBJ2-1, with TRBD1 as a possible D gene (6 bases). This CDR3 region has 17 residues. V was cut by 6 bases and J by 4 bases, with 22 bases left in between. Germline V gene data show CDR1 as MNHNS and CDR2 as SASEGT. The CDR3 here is CASRDNTGTPYYNEQFF. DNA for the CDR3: TGTGCCAGCAGGGATAATACAGGGACCCCCTATTACAATGAGCAGTTCTTC.

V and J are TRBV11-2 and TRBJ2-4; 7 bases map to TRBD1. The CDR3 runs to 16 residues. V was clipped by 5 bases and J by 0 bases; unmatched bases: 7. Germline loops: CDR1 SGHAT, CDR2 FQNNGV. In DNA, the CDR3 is TGTGCCAGCAGCCTGGGACAGAGTCTAGCCAAAAACATTCAGTACTTC. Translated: CASSLGQSLAKNIQYF. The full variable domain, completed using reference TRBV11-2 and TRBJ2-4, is EAGVAQSPRYKIIEKRQSVAFWCNPISGHATLYWYQQILGQGPKLLIQFQNNGVVDDSQLPKDRFSAERLKGVDSTLKIQPAKLEDSAVYLCASSLGQSLAKNIQYFGAGTRLSVL.

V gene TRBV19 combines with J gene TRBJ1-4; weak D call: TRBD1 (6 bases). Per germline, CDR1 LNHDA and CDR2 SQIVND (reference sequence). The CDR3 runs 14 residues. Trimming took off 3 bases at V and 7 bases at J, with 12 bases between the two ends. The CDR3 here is CASSMAGAGEKLFF. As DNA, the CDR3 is TGTGCCAGTAGTATGGCAGGGGCCGGTGAAAAACTGTTTTTT. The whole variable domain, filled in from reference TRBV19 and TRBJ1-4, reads DGGITQSPKYLFRKEGQNVTLSCEQNLNHDAMYWYRQDPGQGLRLIYYSQIVNDFQKGDIAEGYSVSREKKESFPLTVTSAQKNPTAFYLCASSMAGAGEKLFFGSGTQLSVL.

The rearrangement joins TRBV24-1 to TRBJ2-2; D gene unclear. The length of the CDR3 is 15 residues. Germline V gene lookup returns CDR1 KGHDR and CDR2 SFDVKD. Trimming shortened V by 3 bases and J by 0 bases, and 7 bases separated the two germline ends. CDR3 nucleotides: TGTGCCACCAGTGATCCAACAGCGAACACCGGGGAGCTGTTTTTT. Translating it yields CATSDPTANTGELFF.

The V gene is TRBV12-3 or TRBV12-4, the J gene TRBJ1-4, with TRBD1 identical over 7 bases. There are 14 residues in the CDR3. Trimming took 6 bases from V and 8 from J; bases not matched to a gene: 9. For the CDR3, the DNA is TGTGCCAGCAGCCCGACAGGGAGGAGAGAAAAACTGTTTTTT. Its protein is CASSPTGRREKLFF.

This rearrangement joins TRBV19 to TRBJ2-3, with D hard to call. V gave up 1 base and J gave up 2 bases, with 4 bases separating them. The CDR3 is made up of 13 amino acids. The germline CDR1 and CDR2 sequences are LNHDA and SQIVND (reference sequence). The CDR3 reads CASSIAATDTQYF. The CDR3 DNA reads TGTGCCAGTAGTATAGCAGCCACAGATACGCAGTATTTT.

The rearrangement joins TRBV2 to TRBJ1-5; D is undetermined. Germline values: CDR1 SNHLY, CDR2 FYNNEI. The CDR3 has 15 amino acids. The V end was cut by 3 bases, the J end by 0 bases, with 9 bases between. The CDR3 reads CASSEETHSNQPQHF. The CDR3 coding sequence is TGTGCCAGCAGTGAGGAGACACATAGCAATCAGCCCCAGCATTTT. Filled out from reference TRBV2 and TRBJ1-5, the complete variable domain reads EPEVTQTPSHQVTQMGQEVILRCVPISNHLYFYWYRQILGQKVEFLVSFYNNEISEKSEIFDDQFSVERPDGSNFTLKIRSTKLEDSAMYFCASSEETHSNQPQHFGDGTRLSIL.

The CDR3: CASREGGPPTKQYF. Here the CDR3 DNA reads TGTGCCAGCAGAGAGGGGGGTCCGCCTACGAAGCAGTACTTC. The chain combines TRBV6-2 or TRBV6-3 with TRBJ2-7; D is possibly TRBD1 or TRBD2 (6 bases each). The germline V gene encodes CDR1 MNHEY and CDR2 SVGEGT. The CDR3 contains 14 residues. V lost 6 bases and J lost 8, with 20 bases in between.

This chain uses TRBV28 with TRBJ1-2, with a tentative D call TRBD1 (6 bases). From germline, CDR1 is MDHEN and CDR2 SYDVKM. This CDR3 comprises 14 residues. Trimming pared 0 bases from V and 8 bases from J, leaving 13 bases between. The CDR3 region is CASSLWQGTRGYTF. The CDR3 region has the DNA TGTGCCAGCAGTTTATGGCAGGGGACTCGGGGCTACACCTTC.

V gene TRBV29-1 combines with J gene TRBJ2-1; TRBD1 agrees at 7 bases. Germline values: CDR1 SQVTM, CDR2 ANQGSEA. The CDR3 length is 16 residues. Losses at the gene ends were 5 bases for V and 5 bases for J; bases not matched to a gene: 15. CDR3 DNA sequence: TGCAGCGTTCCAATCCAGGGGGTAAGGGGGCACAATGAGCAGTTCTTC. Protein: CSVPIQGVRGHNEQFF.

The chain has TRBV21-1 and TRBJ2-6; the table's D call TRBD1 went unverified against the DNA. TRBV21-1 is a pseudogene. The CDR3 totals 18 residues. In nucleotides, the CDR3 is TGTGCCAGCAGCACCGCGGGACAGGGCCACTCTGGGGCCAACGTCCTGACTTTC. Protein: CASSTAGQGHSGANVLTF.

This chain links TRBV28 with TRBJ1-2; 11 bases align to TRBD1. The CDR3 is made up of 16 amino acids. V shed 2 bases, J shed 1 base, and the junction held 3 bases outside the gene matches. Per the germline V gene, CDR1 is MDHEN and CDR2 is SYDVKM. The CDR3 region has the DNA TGTGCCAGCAGTTTAGGGGGACAGGGGGATAACTATGGCTACACCTTC. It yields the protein CASSLGGQGDNYGYTF.

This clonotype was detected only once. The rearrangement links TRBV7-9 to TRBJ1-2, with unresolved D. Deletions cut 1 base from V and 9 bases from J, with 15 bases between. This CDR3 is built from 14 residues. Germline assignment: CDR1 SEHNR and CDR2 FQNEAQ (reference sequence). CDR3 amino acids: CASSLETLDQSYTF. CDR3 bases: TGTGCCAGCAGCTTAGAAACGTTGGACCAGAGCTACACCTTC.

Written as DNA, the CDR3 is TGCGCCAGCAGCTTGGAGAGGAATTCCGGCTACACCTTC. Translating gives CASSLERNSGYTF. The chain couples TRBV5-1 to TRBJ1-2; D is unresolved. The V end was cut by 0 bases, the J end by 8 bases, with 11 bases between. This CDR3 comprises 13 residues. Germline lookup yields CDR1 SGHRS and CDR2 YFSETQ.

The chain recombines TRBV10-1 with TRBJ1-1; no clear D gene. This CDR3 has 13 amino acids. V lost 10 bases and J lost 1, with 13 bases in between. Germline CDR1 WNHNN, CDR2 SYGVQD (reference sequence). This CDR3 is CAISGRTNTEAFF. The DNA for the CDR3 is TGCGCCATCAGCGGCAGAACGAACACTGAAGCTTTCTTT.

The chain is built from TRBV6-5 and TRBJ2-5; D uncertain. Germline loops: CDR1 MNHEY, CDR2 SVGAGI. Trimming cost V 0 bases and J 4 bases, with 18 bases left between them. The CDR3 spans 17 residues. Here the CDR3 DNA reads TGTGCCAGCAGTTACTCCTACGGCTCGGGCGGCGGAGAGACCCAGTACTTC. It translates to CASSYSYGSGGGETQYF.

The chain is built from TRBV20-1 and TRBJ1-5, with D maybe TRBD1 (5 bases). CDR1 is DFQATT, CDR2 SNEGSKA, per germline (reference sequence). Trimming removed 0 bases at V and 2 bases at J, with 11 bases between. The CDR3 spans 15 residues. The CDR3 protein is CSARDPRDGNQPQHF. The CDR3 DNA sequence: TGCAGTGCTAGAGATCCACGGGACGGCAATCAGCCCCAGCATTTT.

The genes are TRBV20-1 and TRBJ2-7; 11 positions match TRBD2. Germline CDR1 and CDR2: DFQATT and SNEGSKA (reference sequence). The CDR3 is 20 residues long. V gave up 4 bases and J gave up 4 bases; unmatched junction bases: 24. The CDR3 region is CSATLNHPGLAERWGYEQYF. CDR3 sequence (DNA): TGCAGTGCTACCCTTAACCACCCGGGACTAGCGGAGAGATGGGGGTACGAGCAGTACTTC.

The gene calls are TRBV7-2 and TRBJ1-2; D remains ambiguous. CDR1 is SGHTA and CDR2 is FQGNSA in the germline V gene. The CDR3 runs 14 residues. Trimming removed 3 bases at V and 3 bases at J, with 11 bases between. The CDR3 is CASSFREGYYGYTF. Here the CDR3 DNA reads TGTGCCAGCAGCTTCCGTGAGGGCTACTATGGCTACACCTTC.

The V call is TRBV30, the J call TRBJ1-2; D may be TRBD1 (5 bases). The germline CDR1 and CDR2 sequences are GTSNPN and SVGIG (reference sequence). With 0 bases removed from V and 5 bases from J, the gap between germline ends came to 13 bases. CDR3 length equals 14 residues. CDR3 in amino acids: CAWSVAGRGYGYTF. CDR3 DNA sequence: TGTGCCTGGAGTGTTGCGGGGAGGGGATATGGCTACACCTTC.

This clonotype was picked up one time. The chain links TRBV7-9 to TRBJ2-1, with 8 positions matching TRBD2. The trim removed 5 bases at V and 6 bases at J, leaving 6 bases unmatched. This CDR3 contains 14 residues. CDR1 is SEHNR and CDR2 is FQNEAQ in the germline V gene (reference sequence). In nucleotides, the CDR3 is TGTGCCAGCAGCGGCATAGCGGGACCCAATGAGCAGTTCTTC. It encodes CASSGIAGPNEQFF.